These 10 T cell receptor beta chains came from one sample sequenced in a study of cytomegalovirus exposure and HLA in healthy donors. Primers included in the PCR were 60 Vbeta and 13 Jbeta primers. The repertoire was sequenced with immunoSEQ multiplex PCR; TCRdb's copy has only in-frame clones and lacks some. The sample includes 250,000 to 350,000 clones, 80% to 90% of them seen just once. The sequencing sample was made of PBMCs. These receptors came from a man aged 40-49 years in good health and CMV-seropositive.

V gene TRBV28 combines with J gene TRBJ1-4; D call uncertain. The CDR3 has 16 residues. The ends were cut back, 2 bases at V and 0 bases at J, with 10 bases in the middle. Germline V lookup: CDR1 MDHEN, CDR2 SYDVKM. CDR3 bases: TGTGCCAGCAGTTTAAATGAGGGTCCAACTAATGAAAAACTGTTTTTT. Its protein is CASSLNEGPTNEKLFF. Based on the CDR3 plus reference TRBV28 and TRBJ1-4, the full variable domain is DVKVTQSSRYLVKRTGEKVFLECVQDMDHENMFWYRQDPGLGLRLIYFSYDVKMKEKGDIPEGYSVSREKKERFSLILESASTNQTSMYLCASSLNEGPTNEKLFFGSGTQLSVL.

DNA of the CDR3: TGTGCCAGTAGCGGACGCGGGGTCGGGGAGACCCAGTACTTC. It encodes CASSGRGVGETQYF. This chain connects TRBV19 to TRBJ2-5, with a tentative D call TRBD2 (6 bases). This CDR3 has 14 amino acids. Deletions cut 6 bases from V and 5 bases from J, with 16 bases between. Looked up from germline, CDR1 is LNHDA and CDR2 is SQIVND (reference sequence).

This chain uses TRBV27 with TRBJ2-7; 9 nucleotides line up with TRBD1. With 6 bases clipped from V and 5 bases from J, the junction kept 5 bases outside the gene matches. The CDR3 covers 13 residues. Germline lookup yields CDR1 MNHEY and CDR2 SMNVEV (reference sequence). The CDR3 protein is CASRLTGGHEQYF. The CDR3 nucleotides read TGTGCCAGCAGGTTAACAGGGGGCCACGAGCAGTACTTC.

The chain carries TRBV4-1 and TRBJ2-3; the match to TRBD2 covers 9 bases. The CDR3 length is 17 residues. Germline CDR1 reads MGHRA; CDR2 reads YSYEKL. The V and J ends lost 1 base and 4 bases, in that order; junction bases with no gene match: 9. The CDR3 here is CASSQGRGRAGADTQYF. As DNA, the CDR3 is TGCGCCAGCAGCCAAGGGCGCGGGAGGGCCGGCGCAGATACGCAGTATTTT.

The rearrangement joins TRBV28 to TRBJ1-3; 7 bases align to TRBD1. Germline V lookup: CDR1 MDHEN, CDR2 SYDVKM. V shed 5 bases, J shed 3 bases, and the junction held 10 bases outside the gene matches. The CDR3 has 16 amino acids. In nucleotides, the CDR3 is TGTGCCAGCAGTGAAAGGGGGCGCAGTCATGGAAACACCATATATTTT. It codes for CASSERGRSHGNTIYF.

Worth noting for this clone: An end of the junction differs from the germline gene, which may be a read error. For the CDR3, the DNA is TGTGCCAGCTCACGGGACCGGACAGGGGCCTCCCACGAGCAGTACTTC. Translating gives CASSRDRTGASHEQYF. The rearrangement uses TRBV18 and TRBJ2-7; 9 bases align to TRBD1. The CDR3 is made up of 16 amino acids. Germline V gene sequence: CDR1 KGHSH, CDR2 LQKENI. Using reference TRBV18 and TRBJ2-7 for the parts outside the CDR3, the full variable domain is NAGVMQNPRHLVRRRGQEARLRCSPMKGHSHVYWYRQLPEEGLKFMVYLQKENIIDESGMPKERFSAEFPKEGPSILRIQQVVRGDSAAYFCASSRDRTGASHEQYFGPGTRLTVT.

CDR3 in amino acids: CASRLVGGSYNEQFF. CDR3 DNA sequence: TGTGCCAGCAGACTTGTCGGGGGGTCCTACAATGAGCAGTTCTTC. J is TRBJ2-1 and V is TRBV2; 7 bases align to TRBD2. Germline trimming cut 6 bases from V and 1 base from J; bases unmatched to any gene: 6. This CDR3 is 15 amino acids long. Looked up from germline, CDR1 is SNHLY and CDR2 is FYNNEI.

Of note for this clone: The same CDR3 also results from other DNA sequences found in this sample. V usage is TRBV5-1 and J usage is TRBJ2-1, with 9 bases lining up with TRBD2. Losses at the gene ends were 1 base for V and 7 bases for J; bases not matched to a gene: 6. Germline V lookup: CDR1 SGHRS, CDR2 YFSETQ. The length of the CDR3 is 15 residues. The CDR3 spells CASSLLAGGRNEQFF. In nucleotides, the CDR3 is TGCGCCAGCAGCTTGTTGGCGGGAGGGCGGAATGAGCAGTTCTTC.

The chain carries TRBV6-5 and TRBJ2-7; weak D call: TRBD1 (6 bases). This CDR3 has 15 amino acids. V shed 7 bases and J shed 8 bases, with 24 bases lying between them. In germline, CDR1 is MNHEY, CDR2 SVGAGI. The CDR3 sequence: CASNPQGGQITKQYF. The DNA for the CDR3 is TGTGCCAGCAATCCCCAAGGGGGACAAATTACGAAGCAGTACTTC.

This rearrangement joins TRBV7-9 to TRBJ1-5; TRBD1 aligns across 7 bases. V shed 5 bases and J 7 bases; nucleotides not matched to a gene: 8. The length of the CDR3 is 14 residues. Germline loops: CDR1 SEHNR, CDR2 FQNEAQ (reference sequence). In DNA, the CDR3 is TGTGCCAGCAGCCGAGAAGGGGGCGGCCAGCCCCAGCATTTT. Translation gives CASSREGGGQPQHF.